The 21 T cell receptor beta chains listed next were all sequenced from one sample in a study of cytomegalovirus exposure and HLA in healthy donors (dated by TCRdb to about 2017). Receptors were amplified or captured by the immunoSEQ multiplex PCR assay. For the multiplex PCR, a mixture combining 60 forward primers for TCR Vbeta segments and 13 reverse primers for TCR Jbeta segments was used. What TCRdb holds here is the immuneACCESS table cut down to in-frame rearrangements. Part of the clones is not present; checked against another copy, under half of the missing clones reflect an unresolved V gene, and the others are unexplained. This sample comprises more than 95,000 clones, around 78% of them detected only once. The ten largest clones take up roughly 6% of the sample. Sample: PBMCs. Every receptor here comes from a middle-aged woman in good health and CMV-seronegative.

This chain connects TRBV5-5 to TRBJ2-5; 7 bases fit TRBD2. Germline lookup yields CDR1 SGHKS and CDR2 YYEKEE (reference sequence). CDR3 length: 15 residues. The trim removed 0 bases at V and 1 base at J, leaving 3 bases unmatched. This CDR3 reads CASSLGEGTQETQYF. The DNA for the CDR3 is TGTGCCAGCAGCTTGGGGGAGGGGACCCAAGAGACCCAGTACTTC. The whole variable domain, remainder taken from reference TRBV5-5 and TRBJ2-5, is DAGVTQSPTHLIKTRGQQVTLRCSPISGHKSVSWYQQVLGQGPQFIFQYYEKEERGRGNFPDRFSARQFPNYSSELNVNALLLGDSALYLCASSLGEGTQETQYFGPGTRLLVL.

The chain recombines TRBV27 with TRBJ2-3; no definite D call. This CDR3 has 16 amino acids. Germline values: CDR1 MNHEY, CDR2 SMNVEV (reference sequence). Trimming took off 2 bases at V and 7 bases at J, with 19 bases between the two ends. The DNA of the CDR3 is TGTGCCAGCAGTTTAGGCCCAGGATCGGCGCGAAATACGCAGTATTTT. This translates into CASSLGPGSARNTQYF.

The chain carries TRBV10-2 and TRBJ2-6; the match to TRBD2 covers 7 bases. Germline CDR1 reads WSHSY; CDR2 reads SAAADI. With 7 bases clipped from V and 1 base from J, the junction kept 19 bases outside the gene matches. The CDR3 runs 20 residues. The CDR3 sequence: CASISLTGCGGRSGANVLTF. The CDR3 DNA reads TGCGCCAGCATTAGCCTCACGGGGTGTGGCGGGAGATCTGGGGCCAACGTCCTGACTTTC.

The chain couples TRBV6-5 to TRBJ1-1; no definite D call. Trimming took off 2 bases at V and 1 base at J, with 8 bases between the two ends. This CDR3 contains 14 residues. Germline V gives CDR1 MNHEY, CDR2 SVGAGI. The CDR3 protein is CASSYTYPNTEAFF. CDR3 bases: TGTGCCAGCAGTTACACCTACCCGAACACTGAAGCTTTCTTT.

The chain uses TRBV28 and TRBJ1-2; D gene ambiguous. The CDR3 has 16 amino acids. CDR1 is MDHEN and CDR2 is SYDVKM in the germline V gene. V shed 3 bases and J shed 7 bases, with 21 bases lying between them. CDR3 in amino acids: CASSFPPHTEVRGYTF. CDR3 nucleotides: TGTGCCAGCAGTTTTCCACCTCATACAGAAGTCCGTGGCTACACCTTC.

The chain joins TRBV5-1 to TRBJ1-2, with a possible D match to TRBD1 (5 bases). The V gene lost 3 bases and the J gene lost 7 bases, with 13 bases spanning the gap. Germline V gene sequence: CDR1 SGHRS, CDR2 YFSETQ. This CDR3 comprises 13 residues. The CDR3 bases are TGCGCCAGCAGCTCCTCGACAGACCGTGGCTACACCTTC. Translating it yields CASSSSTDRGYTF.

This rearrangement joins TRBV9 to TRBJ2-7, with TRBD1 matching 11 bases. Germline V CDR1 and CDR2: SGDLS, YYNGEE. The CDR3 has 16 residues. Trimming removed 0 bases from V and 5 bases from J; junction bases left unmatched: 7. CDR3 DNA sequence: TGTGCCAGCAGCGTAGCGGGACAGGGGGTTGCGGACGAGCAGTACTTC. Protein product: CASSVAGQGVADEQYF.

The table lists this clone with a few counts. The sample has other DNA sequences that encode this CDR3 too. The rearrangement links TRBV28 to TRBJ2-7; 7 nucleotides match TRBD1. The CDR3 runs 13 residues. CDR1 is MDHEN, CDR2 SYDVKM, per germline. V lost 6 bases, J lost 1 base, and 3 bases stayed unmatched. CDR3 loop: CASRDRSSYEQYF. CDR3 coding DNA: TGTGCCAGCAGGGACAGGTCATCCTACGAGCAGTACTTC.

The chain uses TRBV6-4 and TRBJ2-1; TRBD2 agrees at 10 bases. The CDR3 totals 13 residues. Germline V lookup: CDR1 MRHNA, CDR2 SNTAGT. V was pared by 3 bases and J by 9 bases, with 2 bases of the junction left unmatched. The CDR3 loop is CASSESGRGEQFF. CDR3 in DNA: TGTGCCAGCAGTGAAAGCGGGAGGGGTGAGCAGTTCTTC.

V is TRBV7-9 and J is TRBJ2-3; D uncertain. The CDR3 is made up of 14 amino acids. Germline V gene lookup returns CDR1 SEHNR and CDR2 FQNEAQ (reference sequence). Trimming took 5 bases from V and 2 from J, leaving 11 bases between them. CDR3 loop: CASSPPLYTDTQYF. As DNA, the CDR3 is TGTGCCAGCAGCCCCCCTCTATACACAGATACGCAGTATTTT.

Concerning this clone itself: The same CDR3 can be traced to other DNA sequences in this sample. The chain links TRBV18 to TRBJ1-2, with 7 bases lining up with TRBD1. The CDR3 length is 13 residues. V shed 2 bases and J 6 bases; nucleotides not matched to a gene: 3. Germline CDR1 reads KGHSH; CDR2 reads LQKENI. The CDR3 region is CASSPGQGDGYTF. In nucleotides, the CDR3 is TGTGCCAGCTCACCAGGGCAGGGGGATGGCTACACCTTC.

The genes are TRBV7-9 and TRBJ1-4, with D uncertain. The CDR3 extends over 15 amino acids. V lost 1 base to trimming and J lost 7 bases, with 13 bases between them. Germline CDR1 SEHNR, CDR2 FQNEAQ (reference sequence). In nucleotides, the CDR3 is TGTGCCAGCAGCTTAGGGAGTACAATCGGTGAAAAACTGTTTTTT. This encodes CASSLGSTIGEKLFF.

This chain uses TRBV4-2 with TRBJ2-7, with D possibly being TRBD2 (6 bases). Deletions cut 4 bases from V and 4 bases from J, with 23 bases between. Germline V gene sequence: CDR1 LGHNA, CDR2 YNFKEQ. This CDR3 is 17 amino acids long. CDR3 sequence (DNA): TGTGCCAGCAGCCCCACCCTTGGGGGGAGCTCCGATTACGAGCAGTACTTC. The encoded protein is CASSPTLGGSSDYEQYF.

The J gene is TRBJ2-5, the V gene TRBV7-3; 7 positions agree with TRBD1. V lost 2 bases and J lost 3; bases outside the gene matches: 3. The length of the CDR3 is 14 residues. Germline-derived CDR1 and CDR2 are SGHTA and FQGTGA. CDR3 sequence: CASSLPQGKETQYF. DNA for the CDR3: TGTGCCAGCAGCTTACCACAGGGGAAAGAGACCCAGTACTTC.

The V gene is TRBV2, the J gene TRBJ1-1, with 9 bases fitting TRBD1. Losses at the gene ends were 10 bases for V and 1 base for J; bases not matched to a gene: 7. CDR1 and CDR2 (germline): SNHLY, FYNNEI. The CDR3 is 14 amino acids. In nucleotides, the CDR3 is TGTGCCACCCGGACAGGGGTGGGGAACACTGAAGCTTTCTTT. This sequence encodes CATRTGVGNTEAFF.

This chain links TRBV10-3 with TRBJ1-2; a weak D match, TRBD1 (5 bases). Germline CDR1 and CDR2: ENHRY and SYGVKD. V lost 11 bases, J lost 7 bases, and 20 bases lay in between. The CDR3 contains 13 residues. CDR3 DNA: TGTGCCGCCGACCACGGTGCAGGGTTTGGCTACACCTTC. Residues: CAADHGAGFGYTF.

The table lists this clone with a count of one. The CDR3, as DNA: TGTGCCACCACCAGGGGGGACTCTCGCTATGAGCAGTTCTTC. Translation gives CATTRGDSRYEQFF. This chain uses TRBV2 with TRBJ2-1; D perhaps matches TRBD1 (7 bases). Deletions cut 10 bases from V and 8 bases from J, with 21 bases between. CDR3 length: 14 residues. CDR1 is SNHLY and CDR2 is FYNNEI in the germline V gene.

The V call is TRBV18, the J call TRBJ2-3; 8 bases match TRBD2. Germline V gene sequence: CDR1 KGHSH, CDR2 LQKENI. The junction had 4 bases not matched to a gene; V was cut back by 2 bases and J by 3 bases. The CDR3 contains 15 residues. The CDR3 DNA follows: TGTGCCAGCTCACCAGTAGCGGGGTGGACAGATACGCAGTATTTT. Encoded protein: CASSPVAGWTDTQYF.

The rearrangement uses TRBV6-5 and TRBJ1-1, with a tentative D call TRBD1 (5 bases). The V gene lost 8 bases and the J gene lost 1 base, with 14 bases spanning the gap. Germline CDR1 reads MNHEY; CDR2 reads SVGAGI. The CDR3 consists of 14 residues. The CDR3 protein is CASRFDSSNTEAFF. The CDR3 DNA follows: TGTGCCAGCCGATTTGACAGCTCGAACACTGAAGCTTTCTTT.

This chain connects TRBV5-8 to TRBJ1-5; 7 bases are a match to TRBD1. Trimming cost V 0 bases and J 2 bases; bases outside gene matches: 5. Germline assignment: CDR1 SGHTS and CDR2 YDEGEE. CDR3 length: 16 amino acids. CDR3 residues: CASSLATGQGNQPQHF. As DNA, the CDR3 is TGTGCCAGCAGCTTGGCCACCGGACAGGGCAATCAGCCCCAGCATTTT.

The gene calls are TRBV7-9 and TRBJ2-7, with 10 bases lining up with TRBD1. This CDR3 comprises 14 residues. Germline lookup yields CDR1 SEHNR and CDR2 FQNEAQ (reference sequence). Germline trimming cut 4 bases from V and 2 bases from J; bases unmatched to any gene: 2. CDR3 region: CASSSGTGAYEQYF. As DNA, the CDR3 is TGTGCCAGCAGCTCCGGGACAGGGGCCTACGAGCAGTACTTC.